Listed here are 13 T cell receptor beta chains from one sample, sequenced in a study of cytomegalovirus exposure and HLA in healthy donors. 13 Jbeta primers and 60 Vbeta primers were used for the PCR. Using immunoSEQ multiplex PCR, the repertoire was profiled, and TCRdb retains in-frame clones only, with some absent. The sample gives about 150,000 clones, roughly three quarters of which show up once; less than 10% is in the top ten. The sequenced sample consisted of PBMCs. The receptors originated from a man under 40 in good health and CMV-seropositive.

The chain links TRBV27 to TRBJ1-1; 9 positions match TRBD1. Germline assignment: CDR1 MNHEY and CDR2 SMNVEV (reference sequence). Unmatched junction bases numbered 5, after V lost 4 bases and J lost 2 bases. The CDR3 is made up of 15 amino acids. The CDR3 DNA follows: TGTGCCAGCAGTTCCTGGACAGGGGCTAACACTGAAGCTTTCTTT. Translation gives CASSSWTGANTEAFF.

The J gene is TRBJ2-2, the V gene TRBV6-5; D gene unclear. The CDR3 spans 13 residues. Trimming pared 3 bases from V and 6 bases from J, leaving 8 bases between. Per germline, CDR1 MNHEY and CDR2 SVGAGI. The CDR3 region has the DNA TGTGCCAGCAGTTATCAACATCCCGGGGAGCTGTTTTTT. Amino acid sequence: CASSYQHPGELFF.

This rearrangement joins TRBV2 to TRBJ2-3; D is perhaps TRBD1 (6 bases). V was pared by 6 bases and J by 3 bases, with 7 bases between. The germline V gene encodes CDR1 SNHLY and CDR2 FYNNEI. CDR3 length equals 12 residues. The CDR3 sequence: CASSGTTDTQYF. CDR3 nucleotides: TGTGCCAGCAGCGGGACAACAGATACGCAGTATTTT.

This chain connects TRBV2 to TRBJ2-3; D might be TRBD1 (5 bases). CDR1 is SNHLY, CDR2 FYNNEI, per germline. The CDR3 has 13 residues. The V end was cut by 4 bases, the J end by 4 bases, with 9 bases between. CDR3 loop: CASSGEGADTQYF. The CDR3 bases are TGTGCCAGCAGTGGGGAAGGGGCAGATACGCAGTATTTT.

This clone was found once. V and J are TRBV7-2 and TRBJ2-6; D unclear. This CDR3 is built from 14 residues. The germline V gene encodes CDR1 SGHTA and CDR2 FQGNSA. Trimming shortened V by 5 bases and J by 0 bases, and 5 bases separated the two germline ends. CDR3 region: CASSVLSGANVLTF. In nucleotides, the CDR3 is TGTGCCAGCAGCGTACTCTCTGGGGCCAACGTCCTGACTTTC. The variable domain in full, with the rest retrieved from reference TRBV7-2 and TRBJ2-6, is GAGVSQSPSNKVTEKGKDVELRCDPISGHTALYWYRQSLGQGLEFLIYFQGNSAPDKSGLPSDRFSAERTGGSVSTLTIQRTQQEDSAVYLCASSVLSGANVLTFGAGSRLTVL.

This chain links TRBV5-6 with TRBJ2-7, with TRBD2 matching 10 bases. Germline CDR1 SGHDT, CDR2 YYEEEE. V lost 6 bases, J lost 4 bases, and 7 bases stayed unmatched. The CDR3 is 14 residues long. The CDR3: CASTSGTSEYEQYF. The DNA for the CDR3 is TGTGCCAGCACCTCGGGGACTAGCGAGTACGAGCAGTACTTC.

The chain is built from TRBV7-3 and TRBJ2-5; 8 bases are shared with TRBD2. The germline CDR1 and CDR2 sequences are SGHTA and FQGTGA. The CDR3 runs to 15 residues. V was clipped by 5 bases and J by 1 base; unmatched bases: 6. The CDR3 DNA is TGTGCCAGCAGCCCGGGGACTAGGGGCCAAGAGACCCAGTACTTC. Its translation is CASSPGTRGQETQYF.

The chain joins TRBV7-3 to TRBJ2-2; 7 bases align to TRBD1. Germline V gives CDR1 SGHTA, CDR2 FQGTGA. The CDR3 loop spans 15 amino acids. Trimming at V came to 1 base and at J to 5 bases, leaving 4 bases not matched to a gene. Here the CDR3 DNA reads TGTGCCAGCAGCTTAATTGGGACAGATACCGGGGAGCTGTTTTTT. It translates to CASSLIGTDTGELFF.

This chain links TRBV7-2 with TRBJ1-1, with D possibly TRBD1 on 6 matching bases. V lost 5 bases and J lost 0, with 10 bases in between. Germline CDR1 SGHTA, CDR2 FQGNSA. CDR3 length equals 14 residues. The CDR3 DNA follows: TGTGCCAGCAGCCCCAGGGGATTGAACACTGAAGCTTTCTTT. This translates into CASSPRGLNTEAFF.

The V call is TRBV7-9, the J call TRBJ1-5, with a possible D match to TRBD1 (5 bases). Germline V lookup: CDR1 SEHNR, CDR2 FQNEAQ (reference sequence). This CDR3 spans 15 amino acids. Trimming cost V 1 base and J 3 bases, with 10 bases left between them. The CDR3 DNA follows: TGTGCCAGCAGCTTAGAAGGGGTGGACAATCAGCCCCAGCATTTT. It encodes CASSLEGVDNQPQHF.

The chain links TRBV5-6 to TRBJ2-1; tentatively, D is TRBD2 (7 bases). The CDR3 sequence is 16 residues long. Germline V lookup: CDR1 SGHDT, CDR2 YYEEEE. V lost 2 bases to trimming and J lost 0 bases, with 12 bases between them. CDR3 in amino acids: CASSLAAGASYNEQFF. The CDR3 DNA follows: TGTGCCAGCAGCTTAGCTGCGGGGGCCTCCTACAATGAGCAGTTCTTC.

This clone has only one observation. The V call is TRBV27, the J call TRBJ2-7; possible D gene TRBD1, 6 bases. CDR3 size: 17 residues. Germline lookup yields CDR1 MNHEY and CDR2 SMNVEV (reference sequence). The V gene lost 7 bases and the J gene lost 2 bases, with 24 bases spanning the gap. CDR3 sequence: CASTKIWTADPPYEQYF. CDR3 coding DNA: TGTGCCAGCACCAAAATCTGGACAGCCGACCCACCCTACGAGCAGTACTTC.

This rearrangement joins TRBV27 to TRBJ2-7; 9 nucleotides agree with TRBD2. The V and J ends lost 2 bases and 2 bases, in that order; junction bases with no gene match: 4. This CDR3 contains 15 residues. CDR1 is MNHEY and CDR2 is SMNVEV in the germline V gene (reference sequence). CDR3 nucleotides: TGTGCCAGCAGTTTAGGACTAGCGAGGGCCTACGAGCAGTACTTC. It specifies CASSLGLARAYEQYF.